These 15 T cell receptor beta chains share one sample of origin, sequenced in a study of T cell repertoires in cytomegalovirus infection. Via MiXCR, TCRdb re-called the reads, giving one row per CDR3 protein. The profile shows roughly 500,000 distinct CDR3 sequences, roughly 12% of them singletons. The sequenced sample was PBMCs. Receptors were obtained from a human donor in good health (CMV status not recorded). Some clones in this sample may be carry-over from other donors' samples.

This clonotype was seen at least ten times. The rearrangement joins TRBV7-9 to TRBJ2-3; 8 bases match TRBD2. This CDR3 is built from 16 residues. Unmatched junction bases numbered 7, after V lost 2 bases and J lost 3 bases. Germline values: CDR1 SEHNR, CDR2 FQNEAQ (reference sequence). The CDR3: CASSLNGRGGTDTQYF. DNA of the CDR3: TGTGCCAGCAGCTTAAACGGTCGGGGGGGGACAGATACGCAGTATTTT.

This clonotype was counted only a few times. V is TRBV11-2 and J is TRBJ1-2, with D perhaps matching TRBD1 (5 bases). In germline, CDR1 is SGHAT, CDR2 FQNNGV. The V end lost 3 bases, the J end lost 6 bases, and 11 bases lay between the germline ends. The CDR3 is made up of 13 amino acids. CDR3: CASSLRPGNGYTF. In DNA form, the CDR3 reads TGTGCCAGCAGCTTGAGGCCAGGGAATGGCTACACCTTC.

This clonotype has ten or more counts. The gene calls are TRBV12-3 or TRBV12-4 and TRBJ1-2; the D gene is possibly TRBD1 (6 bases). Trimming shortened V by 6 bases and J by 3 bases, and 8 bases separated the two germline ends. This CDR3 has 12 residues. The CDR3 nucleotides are TGTGCCAGCAGCCCAGGGGACTATGGCTACACCTTC. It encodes CASSPGDYGYTF.

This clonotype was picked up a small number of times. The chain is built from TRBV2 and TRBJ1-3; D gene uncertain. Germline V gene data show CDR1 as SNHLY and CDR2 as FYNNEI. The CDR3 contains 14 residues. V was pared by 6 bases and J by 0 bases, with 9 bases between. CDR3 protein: CASSALSSGNTIYF. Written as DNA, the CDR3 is TGTGCCAGCAGCGCCCTGAGCTCTGGAAACACCATATATTTT.

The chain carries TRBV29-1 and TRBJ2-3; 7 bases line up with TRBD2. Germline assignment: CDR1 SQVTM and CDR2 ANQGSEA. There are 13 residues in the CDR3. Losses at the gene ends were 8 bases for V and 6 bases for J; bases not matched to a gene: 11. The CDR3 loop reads CSSRSAGVDTQYF. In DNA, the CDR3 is TGCAGCTCGAGGTCGGCGGGGGTGGATACGCAGTATTTT.

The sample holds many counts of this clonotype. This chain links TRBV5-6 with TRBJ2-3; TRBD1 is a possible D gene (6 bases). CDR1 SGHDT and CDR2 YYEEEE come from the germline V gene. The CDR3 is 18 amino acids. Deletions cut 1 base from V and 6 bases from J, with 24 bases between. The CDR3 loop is CASSLSGQILLAHDTQYF. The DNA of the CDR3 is TGTGCCAGCAGCTTGAGCGGACAGATACTCTTAGCACATGATACGCAGTATTTT.

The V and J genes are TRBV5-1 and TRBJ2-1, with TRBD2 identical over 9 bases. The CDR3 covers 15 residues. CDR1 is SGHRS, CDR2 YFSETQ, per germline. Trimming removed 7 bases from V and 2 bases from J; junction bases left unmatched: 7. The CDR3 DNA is TGCGCCAGCTCGAGCGGCGGGAGGGCCTACAATGAGCAGTTCTTC. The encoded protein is CASSSGGRAYNEQFF.

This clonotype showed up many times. CDR3 region: CASSRQGGGYTF. The CDR3 DNA is TGTGCCAGCAGTCGACAGGGGGGTGGCTACACCTTC. The chain is built from TRBV6-5 and TRBJ1-2, with 9 bases aligning to TRBD1. The junction had 2 bases not matched to a gene; V was cut back by 5 bases and J by 7 bases. Germline assignment: CDR1 MNHEY and CDR2 SVGAGI. This CDR3 has 12 amino acids.

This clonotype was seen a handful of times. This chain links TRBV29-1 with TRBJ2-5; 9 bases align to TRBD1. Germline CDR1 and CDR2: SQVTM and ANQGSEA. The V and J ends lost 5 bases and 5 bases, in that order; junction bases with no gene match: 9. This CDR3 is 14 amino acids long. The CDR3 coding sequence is TGCAGCGTTTTCTTACAGGGGGCTGGGGAGACCCAGTACTTC. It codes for CSVFLQGAGETQYF.

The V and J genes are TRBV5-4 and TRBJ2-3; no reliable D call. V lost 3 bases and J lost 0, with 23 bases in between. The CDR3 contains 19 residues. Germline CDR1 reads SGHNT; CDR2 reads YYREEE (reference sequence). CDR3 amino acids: CASSYDPRATTTSTDTQYF. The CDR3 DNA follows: TGTGCCAGCAGCTACGACCCCCGGGCCACTACTACTAGCACAGATACGCAGTATTTT.

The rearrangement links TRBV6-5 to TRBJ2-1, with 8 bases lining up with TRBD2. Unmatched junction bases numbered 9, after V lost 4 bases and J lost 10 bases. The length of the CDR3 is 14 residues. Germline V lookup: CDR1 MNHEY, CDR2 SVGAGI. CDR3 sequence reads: CASSSPPTSAEQFF. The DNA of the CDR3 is TGTGCCAGCAGTTCACCTCCGACTAGCGCGGAGCAGTTCTTC.

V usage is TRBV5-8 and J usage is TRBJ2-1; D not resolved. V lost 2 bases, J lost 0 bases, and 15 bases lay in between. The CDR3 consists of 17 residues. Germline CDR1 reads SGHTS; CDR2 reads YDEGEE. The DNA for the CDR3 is TGTGCCAGCAGCTTAACCGCCTTGGCGTTCTCCTACAATGAGCAGTTCTTC. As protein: CASSLTALAFSYNEQFF.

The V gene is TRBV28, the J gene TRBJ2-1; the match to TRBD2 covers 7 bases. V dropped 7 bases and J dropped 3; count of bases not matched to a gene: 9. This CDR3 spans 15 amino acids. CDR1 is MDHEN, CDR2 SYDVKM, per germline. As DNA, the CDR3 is TGTGCCAGCATCCCTCGCGGGAGAAACTACAATGAGCAGTTCTTC. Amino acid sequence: CASIPRGRNYNEQFF.

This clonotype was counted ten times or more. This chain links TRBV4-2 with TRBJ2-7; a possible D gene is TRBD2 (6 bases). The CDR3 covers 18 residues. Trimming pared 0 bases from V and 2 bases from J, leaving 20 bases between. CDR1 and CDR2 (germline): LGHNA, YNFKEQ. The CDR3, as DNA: TGTGCCAGCAGCCAAGATTCAGGGCTCGGGGCGGGGACCTACGAGCAGTACTTC. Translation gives CASSQDSGLGAGTYEQYF.

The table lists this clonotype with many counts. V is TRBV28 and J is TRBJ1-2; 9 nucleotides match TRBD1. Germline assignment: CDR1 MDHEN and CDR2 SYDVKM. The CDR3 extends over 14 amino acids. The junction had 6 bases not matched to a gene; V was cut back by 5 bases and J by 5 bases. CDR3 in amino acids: CASSVGTGTYGYTF. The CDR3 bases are TGTGCCAGCAGTGTTGGGACAGGGACTTATGGCTACACCTTC.